These 19 T cell receptor beta chains originate from one sample sequenced in a study of cytomegalovirus exposure and HLA in healthy donors. This PCR relied on a set of 60 Vbeta primers and 13 Jbeta primers. Clones were sequenced by immunoSEQ multiplex PCR, and TCRdb holds only the in-frame ones, with some missing. The sample lists around 100,000 clones; around 80% were seen once. Sequencing input: PBMCs. These receptors all stem from a middle-aged woman in good health and CMV-seronegative.

The chain combines TRBV5-1 with TRBJ1-2; no clear D. Germline V gives CDR1 SGHRS, CDR2 YFSETQ. The length of the CDR3 is 15 residues. The V gene lost 2 bases and the J gene lost 0 bases, with 11 bases spanning the gap. As DNA, the CDR3 is TGCGCCAGCAGCTTCAGCGGGGAACCTAACTATGGCTACACCTTC. The encoded protein is CASSFSGEPNYGYTF.

The J gene is TRBJ2-1, the V gene TRBV4-3, with TRBD2 identical over 9 bases. CDR3 length: 15 amino acids. V dropped 2 bases and J dropped 14; count of bases not matched to a gene: 13. Germline values: CDR1 LGHNA, CDR2 YSLEER. CDR3 in DNA: TGCGCCAGCAGCCAAATTCCGCGGGAGGGCCGCTCCAAGTTCTTC. It is translated as CASSQIPREGRSKFF.

The chain is built from TRBV5-6 and TRBJ1-2, with D maybe TRBD1 (6 bases). With 4 bases removed from V and 7 bases from J, the gap between germline ends came to 17 bases. Germline V gene sequence: CDR1 SGHDT, CDR2 YYEEEE. This CDR3 region has 14 residues. In DNA, the CDR3 is TGTGCCAGCAGCCCCCGGGCGGGGGCTGGTGGCTACACCTTC. Protein sequence: CASSPRAGAGGYTF. The entire variable domain, with the rest obtained from reference TRBV5-6 and TRBJ1-2, is as follows: DAGVTQSPTHLIKTRGQQVTLRCSPKSGHDTVSWYQQALGQGPQFIFQYYEEEERQRGNFPDRFSGHQFPNYSSELNVNALLLGDSALYLCASSPRAGAGGYTFGSGTRLTVV.

The rearrangement links TRBV19 to TRBJ2-2; TRBD2 might be the D (6 bases). Germline-derived CDR1 and CDR2 are LNHDA and SQIVND (reference sequence). The CDR3 is made up of 15 amino acids. V was shortened by 6 bases and J by 0 bases, with 11 bases between the two germline ends. The CDR3 nucleotides are TGTGCCAGTAGAACCGGGACTTCGAACACCGGGGAGCTGTTTTTT. Its protein product is CASRTGTSNTGELFF.

V usage is TRBV4-3 and J usage is TRBJ2-3, with D perhaps matching TRBD2 (5 bases). Deletions cut 4 bases from V and 4 bases from J, with 15 bases between. Per the germline V gene, CDR1 is LGHNA and CDR2 is YSLEER. This CDR3 has 15 residues. The CDR3 region is CASSREGVGPDTQYF. In nucleotides, the CDR3 is TGCGCCAGCAGCCGAGAGGGAGTTGGGCCAGATACGCAGTATTTT.

This clone occurred a few times. The chain couples TRBV7-7 to TRBJ2-2; possibly TRBD1 for D (5 bases). The CDR3 is 16 residues long. V was shortened by 1 base and J by 0 bases, with 9 bases between the two germline ends. Germline V CDR1 and CDR2: SSHAT, FNYEAQ (reference sequence). The CDR3 nucleotides read TGTGCCAGCAGCTTAGAGTCAGGGTCGAACACCGGGGAGCTGTTTTTT. Amino acids: CASSLESGSNTGELFF.

The J gene is TRBJ2-3, the V gene TRBV5-1, with 10 bases matching TRBD2. Per germline, CDR1 SGHRS and CDR2 YFSETQ. CDR3 length: 18 residues. Germline trimming cut 4 bases from V and 2 bases from J; bases unmatched to any gene: 13. The CDR3, as DNA: TGCGCCAGCAGCCCTACTCCCTCTAGCGGGGGATCCACAGATACGCAGTATTTT. It specifies CASSPTPSSGGSTDTQYF.

This clone came up once. CDR3 bases: TGTGCCAGCAGCATCGGGACTAGCGGGGGGGTGGATGAGCAGTTCTTC. This encodes CASSIGTSGGVDEQFF. This rearrangement joins TRBV7-2 to TRBJ2-1, with TRBD2 matching over 16 bases. V lost 5 bases, J lost 8 bases, and 6 bases stayed unmatched. The CDR3 is made up of 16 amino acids. CDR1 and CDR2 from the germline V gene are SGHTA and FQGNSA.

The chain employs TRBV6-5 and TRBJ2-7; D ambiguous. V lost 0 bases, J lost 0 bases, and 6 bases lay in between. Germline V gives CDR1 MNHEY, CDR2 SVGAGI. This CDR3 is built from 14 residues. The CDR3 protein is CASSYSISSYEQYF. The DNA of the CDR3 is TGTGCCAGCAGTTACTCGATCAGCTCCTACGAGCAGTACTTC.

The gene calls are TRBV19 and TRBJ1-5, with D possibly matching TRBD1 (6 bases). CDR1 and CDR2 from the germline V gene are LNHDA and SQIVND (reference sequence). The CDR3 is 14 residues long. The V gene lost 3 bases and the J gene lost 6 bases, with 12 bases spanning the gap. The CDR3 is CASSIGQNPQPQHF. The DNA of the CDR3 is TGTGCCAGTAGTATTGGACAGAATCCTCAGCCCCAGCATTTT. Complete variable domain (other parts from reference TRBV19 and TRBJ1-5): DGGITQSPKYLFRKEGQNVTLSCEQNLNHDAMYWYRQDPGQGLRLIYYSQIVNDFQKGDIAEGYSVSREKKESFPLTVTSAQKNPTAFYLCASSIGQNPQPQHFGDGTRLSIL.

This clone is a singleton in its sample. The chain carries TRBV18 and TRBJ1-3; D might be TRBD1 (5 bases). Trimming took off 2 bases at V and 1 base at J, with 12 bases between the two ends. The CDR3 has 16 amino acids. In germline, CDR1 is KGHSH, CDR2 LQKENI. The CDR3 loop reads CASSPGGGSSGNTIYF. CDR3 sequence (DNA): TGTGCCAGCTCACCAGGCGGGGGGTCGTCTGGAAACACCATATATTTT.

In regard to this clone: One junction end does not reproduce the germline sequence, and a read error may be involved. V gene TRBV7-2 combines with J gene TRBJ2-1, with 7 bases aligning to TRBD2. The CDR3 is made up of 15 amino acids. Germline loops: CDR1 SGHTA, CDR2 FQGNSA. CDR3 residues: CASSRPGLDLNKQFF. CDR3 DNA sequence: TGTGCCAGCAGCCGACCCGGACTAGACCTCAATAAGCAGTTCTTC. The entire variable domain, with the rest obtained from reference TRBV7-2 and TRBJ2-1, is as follows: GAGVSQSPSNKVTEKGKDVELRCDPISGHTALYWYRQSLGQGLEFLIYFQGNSAPDKSGLPSDRFSAERTGGSVSTLTIQRTQQEDSAVYLCASSRPGLDLNKQFFGPGTRLTVL.

This chain connects TRBV10-3 to TRBJ1-1, with TRBD1 identical over 10 bases. Per germline, CDR1 ENHRY and CDR2 SYGVKD. The CDR3 covers 13 residues. Losses at the gene ends were 0 bases for V and 11 bases for J; bases not matched to a gene: 3. CDR3 bases: TGTGCCATCAGTGAGTCGGGACAGGGGTGGGCTTTCTTT. Protein sequence: CAISESGQGWAFF.

This CDR3 is CAISDRDKANEKLFF. The CDR3 DNA reads TGTGCCATCAGTGACCGTGACAAGGCTAATGAAAAACTGTTTTTT. The chain employs TRBV10-3 and TRBJ1-4; no clear D. V lost 3 bases to trimming and J lost 3 bases, with 11 bases between them. This CDR3 comprises 15 residues. Germline V gene data show CDR1 as ENHRY and CDR2 as SYGVKD.

The chain joins TRBV14 to TRBJ1-2, with TRBD1 as a possible D gene (6 bases). Germline loops: CDR1 SGHDN, CDR2 FVKESK. The CDR3 totals 15 residues. V was cut by 4 bases and J by 5 bases, with 17 bases left in between. CDR3 amino acids: CASSPPRGASYGYTF. Here the CDR3 DNA reads TGTGCCAGCAGCCCCCCCCGGGGGGCCAGTTATGGCTACACCTTC.

The genes are TRBV7-9 and TRBJ2-5; TRBD1 might be the D (5 bases). The J call could be wrong; TRBJ2-7 is a better fit for the DNA end. This CDR3 has 17 amino acids. Germline V gene data show CDR1 as SEHNR and CDR2 as FQNEAQ (reference sequence). CDR3 sequence: CASSLVDSSFSSYEQYF. The DNA for the CDR3 is TGTGCCAGCAGCTTAGTAGACAGCTCCTTTAGCTCCTACGAGCAGTACTTC.

This clone was seen a handful of times. V and J are TRBV5-5 and TRBJ1-3; weak D call: TRBD1 (6 bases). The CDR3 has 17 amino acids. V gave up 4 bases and J gave up 3 bases, with 20 bases separating them. Germline V CDR1 and CDR2: SGHKS, YYEKEE (reference sequence). The CDR3 nucleotides are TGTGCCAGCAGCCGGGCGGGAGGGGGACGCGGTGGAAACACCATATATTTT. It translates to CASSRAGGGRGGNTIYF.

For the CDR3, the DNA is TGTGCCAGCAGCCCAAACCCAGGGGGAAGTAATGAAAAACTGTTTTTT. Its protein product is CASSPNPGGSNEKLFF. J is TRBJ1-4 and V is TRBV9; 7 positions match TRBD1. Germline assignment: CDR1 SGDLS and CDR2 YYNGEE. The CDR3 has 16 residues. Germline trimming cut 4 bases from V and 4 bases from J; bases unmatched to any gene: 10.

The J gene is TRBJ2-3, the V gene TRBV28, with 11 bases that match TRBD2. Trimming took 3 bases from V and 5 from J; bases not matched to a gene: 4. The CDR3 consists of 15 residues. Germline-derived CDR1 and CDR2 are MDHEN and SYDVKM. Written as DNA, the CDR3 is TGTGCCAGCAGTTTGCTAGCGGGGGGCGTAGATACGCAGTATTTT. Amino acids: CASSLLAGGVDTQYF.